A single sample gave rise to the 32 T cell receptor beta chains below, sequenced in a study of T cell changes during pregnancy in multiple sclerosis. Libraries were prepared by immunoSEQ multiplex PCR; TCRdb keeps only in-frame clonotypes and omits some of them. The sample consists of approximately 57,000 clones, less than 95% of them appearing once. The source was peripheral blood, collected after pregnancy. Receptor source: a female donor in good health, enrolled as a control in a pregnancy study.

This clone was observed a handful of times. This chain links TRBV2 with TRBJ1-5; no reliable D call. The V gene's germline CDR1 is SNHLY and CDR2 FYNNEI. The CDR3 is 12 residues long. V lost 5 bases to trimming and J lost 7 bases, with 9 bases between them. The CDR3 sequence is CASSTEDQPQHF. The CDR3 DNA is TGTGCCAGCAGTACGGAGGACCAGCCCCAGCATTTT.

The V and J genes are TRBV19 and TRBJ1-1, with D possibly TRBD1 on 5 matching bases. Trimming pared 3 bases from V and 0 bases from J, leaving 23 bases between. The germline CDR1 and CDR2 sequences are LNHDA and SQIVND (reference sequence). This CDR3 is 19 amino acids long. CDR3 protein: CASSMKARTFFHMNTEAFF. In nucleotides, the CDR3 is TGTGCCAGTAGTATGAAGGCGAGGACATTCTTTCACATGAACACTGAAGCTTTCTTT.

V and J are TRBV7-2 and TRBJ2-1, with TRBD2 matching over 7 bases. Germline-derived CDR1 and CDR2 are SGHTA and FQGNSA. This CDR3 region has 16 residues. The J segment lost 7 bases and the V segment lost 1 base, leaving 10 bases of the junction unmatched. CDR3 loop: CASSLGGTMTPNEQFF. The CDR3 DNA is TGTGCCAGCAGCTTAGGGGGGACTATGACCCCTAATGAGCAGTTCTTC.

There are a few counts of this clone. The genes are TRBV6-5 and TRBJ1-1; weak D call: TRBD1 (5 bases). V lost 0 bases and J lost 1, with 9 bases in between. The length of the CDR3 is 15 residues. Germline V lookup: CDR1 MNHEY, CDR2 SVGAGI. CDR3 nucleotide sequence: TGTGCCAGCAGTTACTCATACGGGGGGAACACTGAAGCTTTCTTT. It specifies CASSYSYGGNTEAFF.

The gene calls are TRBV4-1 and TRBJ1-3; D may be TRBD1 (6 bases). V shed 3 bases and J shed 4 bases, with 13 bases lying between them. Germline V CDR1 and CDR2: MGHRA, YSYEKL. The CDR3 is 15 amino acids. CDR3 protein: CASSQPQGRGNTIYF. CDR3 coding DNA: TGCGCCAGCAGCCAGCCACAGGGAAGGGGAAACACCATATATTTT.

The chain employs TRBV11-3 and TRBJ2-5, with no clear D. Germline V gene sequence: CDR1 SGHNT, CDR2 YENEEA. V dropped 5 bases and J dropped 1 base, with 11 bases sitting between them. The CDR3 totals 14 residues. The CDR3 here is CASSPGRSQETQYF. As DNA, the CDR3 is TGTGCCAGCAGCCCAGGAAGGTCCCAAGAGACCCAGTACTTC.

The CDR3 loop is CASSPPSRLAGDTDTQYF. CDR3 in DNA: TGTGCCAGCAGCCCGCCATCCAGACTAGCGGGGGACACAGATACGCAGTATTTT. The chain has TRBV7-3 and TRBJ2-3, with 12 bases identical to TRBD2. The CDR3 totals 18 residues. CDR1 is SGHTA, CDR2 FQGTGA, per germline. V lost 5 bases, J lost 2 bases, and 11 bases stayed unmatched.

J is TRBJ2-1 and V is TRBV7-9; 11 bases agree with TRBD2. The CDR3 has 16 amino acids. Germline V gives CDR1 SEHNR, CDR2 FQNEAQ (reference sequence). V lost 5 bases and J lost 3; bases outside the gene matches: 6. The CDR3 sequence: CASSLLAGGYYNEQFF. As DNA, the CDR3 is TGTGCCAGCAGCCTCCTAGCGGGGGGATACTACAATGAGCAGTTCTTC.

The chain employs TRBV25-1 and TRBJ2-1; 16 nucleotides agree with TRBD2. The CDR3 length is 17 residues. Germline V CDR1 and CDR2: MGHDK, SYGVNS. Trimming removed 7 bases from V and 3 bases from J; junction bases left unmatched: 6. The CDR3 sequence: CASTPGLAGGLYNEQFF. The CDR3 DNA is TGTGCCAGCACCCCGGGACTAGCGGGAGGGCTCTACAATGAGCAGTTCTTC.

This sequence joins TRBV5-6 and TRBJ2-3, with 11 bases matching TRBD2. The V and J ends lost 4 bases and 6 bases, in that order; junction bases with no gene match: 7. CDR1 is SGHDT and CDR2 is YYEEEE in the germline V gene. CDR3 length: 15 amino acids. DNA for the CDR3: TGTGCCAGCAGCCGGGGAGCTAGCGGGAGGGATACGCAGTATTTT. This codes for CASSRGASGRDTQYF.

The chain carries TRBV4-3 and TRBJ2-6; no clear D gene. The CDR3 extends over 16 amino acids. Germline values: CDR1 LGHNA, CDR2 YSLEER. The ends were cut back, 0 bases at V and 0 bases at J, with 6 bases in the middle. The CDR3 sequence is CASSQDPPSGANVLTF. CDR3 nucleotides: TGCGCCAGCAGCCAAGATCCTCCCTCTGGGGCCAACGTCCTGACTTTC.

The rearrangement uses TRBV5-1 and TRBJ1-1, with D perhaps TRBD1 (5 bases). This CDR3 has 14 amino acids. Germline V gene lookup returns CDR1 SGHRS and CDR2 YFSETQ. The germline V and J ends were trimmed by 4 bases and 1 base, with 11 bases remaining between them. CDR3 DNA: TGCGCCAGCAGCCCCCATCAGGGGAACACTGAAGCTTTCTTT. It yields the protein CASSPHQGNTEAFF. Based on the CDR3 plus reference TRBV5-1 and TRBJ1-1, the full variable domain is KAGVTQTPRYLIKTRGQQVTLSCSPISGHRSVSWYQQTPGQGLQFLFEYFSETQRNKGNFPGRFSGRQFSNSRSEMNVSTLELGDSALYLCASSPHQGNTEAFFGQGTRLTVV.

J is TRBJ2-2 and V is TRBV5-6, with a tentative D call TRBD1 (6 bases). The V end was cut by 2 bases, the J end by 5 bases, with 16 bases between. CDR1 SGHDT and CDR2 YYEEEE come from the germline V gene. This CDR3 contains 16 residues. This CDR3 reads CASSFFPGQLTGELFF. For the CDR3, the DNA is TGTGCCAGCAGCTTTTTTCCTGGACAGCTTACCGGGGAGCTGTTTTTT.

The genes are TRBV30 and TRBJ2-7, with 8 bases that match TRBD2. Losses at the gene ends were 2 bases for V and 4 bases for J; bases not matched to a gene: 4. Germline CDR1 GTSNPN, CDR2 SVGIG (reference sequence). This CDR3 contains 13 residues. This CDR3 is CAWSPSGGYEQYF. The CDR3 DNA sequence: TGTGCCTGGAGTCCGTCGGGGGGGTACGAGCAGTACTTC.

This clone appeared a few times. The rearrangement links TRBV5-1 to TRBJ1-3; D might be TRBD1 (5 bases). The germline V and J ends were trimmed by 10 bases and 3 bases, with 23 bases remaining between them. The CDR3 consists of 16 residues. Per germline, CDR1 SGHRS and CDR2 YFSETQ. The CDR3 DNA follows: TGCGCCCGAAAAGCAGCGGAGGGGTGCATTGGAAACACCATATATTTT. It translates to CARKAAEGCIGNTIYF.

The V gene is TRBV5-1, the J gene TRBJ2-5; 9 bases agree with TRBD1. The length of the CDR3 is 16 residues. After removal of 6 bases from V and 5 bases from J, the junction contained 14 bases not matched to a gene. The germline V gene has CDR1 SGHRS and CDR2 YFSETQ. CDR3 protein: CASTPGDRAGLETQYF. The CDR3 region has the DNA TGCGCCAGCACCCCAGGGGACAGGGCTGGTTTGGAGACCCAGTACTTC.

The chain links TRBV6-1 to TRBJ2-7, with D possibly being TRBD2 (5 bases). The CDR3 totals 14 residues. The germline V gene encodes CDR1 MNHNS and CDR2 SASEGT. Deletions cut 4 bases from V and 0 bases from J, with 10 bases between. The CDR3 sequence is CASSAGLTSYEQYF. The CDR3 coding sequence is TGTGCCAGCAGTGCCGGACTTACCTCCTACGAGCAGTACTTC.

This clone appeared once. The chain has TRBV29-1 and TRBJ2-7; TRBD2 matches 7 bases. From germline, CDR1 is SQVTM and CDR2 ANQGSEA. The CDR3 consists of 13 residues. V shed 6 bases and J 2 bases; nucleotides not matched to a gene: 7. CDR3 loop: CSVGGGGAYEQYF. The CDR3 coding sequence is TGCAGCGTGGGGGGGGGAGGGGCCTACGAGCAGTACTTC.

CDR3 DNA sequence: TGTGCCAGCAGCTTACCCGGATCAGGTGGCTACACCTTC. The encoded protein is CASSLPGSGGYTF. The chain joins TRBV7-2 to TRBJ1-2; D is undetermined. V lost 2 bases, J lost 7 bases, and 11 bases lay in between. Germline assignment: CDR1 SGHTA and CDR2 FQGNSA. CDR3 length equals 13 residues.

J is TRBJ2-1 and V is TRBV7-3, with 7 positions matching TRBD2. Per the germline V gene, CDR1 is SGHTA and CDR2 is FQGTGA. This CDR3 region has 13 residues. V lost 4 bases and J lost 5; bases outside the gene matches: 2. The CDR3 loop is CASSSGLNNEQFF. DNA of the CDR3: TGTGCCAGCAGCTCGGGACTAAACAATGAGCAGTTCTTC.

V gene TRBV5-1 combines with J gene TRBJ2-3, with a tentative D call TRBD1 (6 bases). Looked up from germline, CDR1 is SGHRS and CDR2 is YFSETQ. The CDR3 runs to 16 residues. V was cut by 0 bases and J by 2 bases, with 13 bases left in between. The DNA of the CDR3 is TGCGCCAGCAGCTTGGCACGGACAGCTTTCACAGATACGCAGTATTTT. It is translated as CASSLARTAFTDTQYF. The variable domain in full, completed from reference TRBV5-1 and TRBJ2-3, reads KAGVTQTPRYLIKTRGQQVTLSCSPISGHRSVSWYQQTPGQGLQFLFEYFSETQRNKGNFPGRFSGRQFSNSRSEMNVSTLELGDSALYLCASSLARTAFTDTQYFGPGTRLTVL.

V is TRBV5-1 and J is TRBJ2-1; D is undetermined. Germline values: CDR1 SGHRS, CDR2 YFSETQ. CDR3 size: 15 residues. Trimming cost V 3 bases and J 4 bases, with 14 bases left between them. The CDR3 loop reads CASSWVSTQYNEQFF. DNA for the CDR3: TGCGCCAGCAGCTGGGTCTCGACTCAATACAATGAGCAGTTCTTC.

V usage is TRBV27 and J usage is TRBJ1-1; D call uncertain. Trimming removed 7 bases at V and 4 bases at J, with 13 bases between. Per the germline V gene, CDR1 is MNHEY and CDR2 is SMNVEV (reference sequence). The CDR3 length is 13 residues. This CDR3 is CASTWGGSTEAFF. Written as DNA, the CDR3 is TGTGCCAGCACCTGGGGAGGGAGCACTGAAGCTTTCTTT.

A remark on this clone: The junction shows a germline mismatch at one end, possibly a read error. Here the CDR3 reads CASSIWGGLHF. Written as DNA, the CDR3 is TGTGCCAGCAGCATTTGGGGGGGCCTGCACTTC. The chain employs TRBV28 and TRBJ2-7; D might be TRBD2 (7 bases). CDR1 is MDHEN and CDR2 is SYDVKM in the germline V gene. CDR3 length equals 11 residues.

V gene TRBV30 combines with J gene TRBJ1-5, with D possibly being TRBD1 (6 bases). This CDR3 is built from 12 residues. The germline CDR1 and CDR2 sequences are GTSNPN and SVGIG (reference sequence). The germline V and J ends were trimmed by 5 bases and 4 bases, with 9 bases remaining between them. The CDR3 DNA is TGTGCCTGGGGACAGTTAAATCAGCCCCAGCATTTT. It encodes CAWGQLNQPQHF.

This chain joins TRBV4-1 and TRBJ2-1; 7 bases are a match to TRBD2. The CDR3 runs to 16 residues. Germline values: CDR1 MGHRA, CDR2 YSYEKL. After removal of 2 bases from V and 5 bases from J, the junction contained 9 bases not matched to a gene. The CDR3 spells CASSQLVGGLDNEQFF. DNA for the CDR3: TGCGCCAGCAGCCAATTGGTGGGAGGGCTCGACAATGAGCAGTTCTTC.

The rearrangement links TRBV7-2 to TRBJ2-7, with D perhaps TRBD2 (5 bases). The CDR3 is 12 amino acids. V was shortened by 4 bases and J by 9 bases, with 13 bases between the two germline ends. Germline CDR1 and CDR2: SGHTA and FQGNSA. The CDR3: CASSSDSGRQYF. DNA for the CDR3: TGTGCCAGCAGCTCGGACTCCGGCAGGCAGTACTTC.

The J gene is TRBJ2-7, the V gene TRBV10-3; tentatively, D is TRBD1 (5 bases). Germline V gene lookup returns CDR1 ENHRY and CDR2 SYGVKD. CDR3 length: 15 amino acids. V gave up 2 bases and J gave up 3 bases, with 14 bases separating them. CDR3 DNA: TGTGCCATCAGTGAGGATCTCAGCCAGGGCTACGAGCAGTACTTC. Translation gives CAISEDLSQGYEQYF.

Worth noting for this clone: With a much larger clone just one base away, this may be a read error. V and J are TRBV27 and TRBJ2-7; 7 bases are shared with TRBD1. Trimming at V came to 6 bases and at J to 2 bases, leaving 4 bases not matched to a gene. Germline lookup yields CDR1 MNHEY and CDR2 SMNVEV (reference sequence). CDR3 length: 13 amino acids. CDR3 sequence: CASSRDRAYEQYF. The CDR3 DNA reads TGTGCCAGCAGCCGGGACAGAGCCTACGAGCAGTACTTC.

This rearrangement joins TRBV28 to TRBJ1-2, with D tentatively TRBD1 (5 bases). Trimming cost V 4 bases and J 5 bases, with 20 bases left between them. The CDR3 loop spans 16 amino acids. Germline CDR1 MDHEN, CDR2 SYDVKM. The chain's CDR3 is CASSSPRVQVGYGYTF. CDR3 nucleotides: TGTGCCAGCAGTTCACCAAGGGTACAGGTGGGGTATGGCTACACCTTC.

The V and J genes are TRBV19 and TRBJ1-1, with 8 nucleotides matching TRBD1. V lost 5 bases to trimming and J lost 3 bases; unmatched junction nucleotides: 5. In germline, CDR1 is LNHDA, CDR2 SQIVND (reference sequence). CDR3 size: 14 residues. CDR3 nucleotide sequence: TGTGCCAGTAGTGTGATGACAGGGGACACTGAAGCTTTCTTT. The encoded protein is CASSVMTGDTEAFF.

The chain is built from TRBV6-5 and TRBJ2-1; a weak D match, TRBD2 (6 bases). The germline CDR1 and CDR2 sequences are MNHEY and SVGAGI. The CDR3 runs 14 residues. V lost 10 bases and J lost 2, with 15 bases in between. The CDR3 bases are TGTGCCACCTTGGGGGGTCCAGCCTACAATGAGCAGTTCTTC. This sequence encodes CATLGGPAYNEQFF.